Listed below are T cell receptor beta chains from one sample, sequenced in a study of blood T cell repertoires in COVID-19. Method: immunoSEQ multiplex PCR; TCRdb's copy keeps in-frame clones and lacks some. This sample has about 170,000 clones, with about 85% found just once. Sample: peripheral blood. The receptors come from an elderly man with COVID-19, enrolled during active disease. Each CDR3 is given with its conserved first and last residue. The D gene is left open where the match is weak. Part of the rows lack a size; the others show once, few, many or a class for expanded clones.

J	D	V	size	length	CDR3	DNA
TRBJ2-5	TRBD1	TRBV2	once	15	CASSVSPGTVETQYF	TGTGCCAGCAGTGTCTCGCCTGGGACAGTCGAGACCCAGTACTTC
TRBJ2-7	TRBD1	TRBV13	few	16	CASSLRFGTGTYEQYF	TGTGCCAGCAGCTTGAGGTTTGGGACAGGAACCTACGAGCAGTACTTC
TRBJ2-6	.	TRBV5-1	.	15	CASSQSSSGANVLTF	TGCGCCAGCAGTCAGTCCAGCTCTGGGGCCAACGTCCTGACTTTC
TRBJ1-2	.	TRBV6-1	.	14	CASSEASAGYGYTF	TGTGCCAGCAGTGAAGCGTCCGCGGGCTATGGCTACACCTTC
TRBJ2-1	TRBD1	TRBV18	once	14	CASSPPTGGDEQFF	TGTGCCAGCTCACCACCGACAGGGGGCGATGAGCAGTTCTTC
TRBJ2-1	TRBD1	TRBV6-5	.	15	CASSSDRDPSNEQFF	TGTGCCAGCAGTTCCGACAGGGACCCGTCGAATGAGCAGTTCTTC
TRBJ2-3	TRBD2	TRBV7-2	.	16	CASSTASGGSFYTQYF	TGTGCCAGCAGCACCGCGAGCGGGGGGTCCTTTTATACGCAGTATTTT
TRBJ1-6	.	TRBV14	.	16	CASSRGRSSYNSPLHF	TGTGCCAGCAGCCGGGGCCGAAGCTCCTATAATTCACCCCTCCACTTT
TRBJ2-3	.	TRBV20-1	.	11	CSTLGTDTQYF	TGCAGCACTCTGGGCACAGATACGCAGTATTTT
TRBJ1-1	TRBD1	TRBV5-4	.	15	CASSGRDRVLTEAFF	TGTGCCAGCAGCGGACGGGACAGGGTTTTAACTGAAGCTTTCTTT
TRBJ1-5	.	TRBV3-1/TRBV3-2	.	16	CASSQGALEGSQPQHF	TGTGCCAGCAGCCAAGGGGCCTTAGAGGGTAGTCAGCCCCAGCATTTT
TRBJ1-5	TRBD1	TRBV6-5	.	13	CASRGDRGQPQHF	TGTGCCAGCAGGGGGGACAGGGGTCAGCCCCAGCATTTT
TRBJ1-3	.	TRBV7-2	.	15	CASSWWQGGGNTIYF	TGTGCCAGCAGCTGGTGGCAGGGTGGAGGAAACACCATATATTTT
TRBJ2-1	TRBD1	TRBV7-8	.	15	CASSFTWDRGGEQFF	TGTGCCAGCAGCTTTACGTGGGACAGGGGGGGTGAGCAGTTCTTC
TRBJ2-5	TRBD1	TRBV5-1	.	18	CASSLVAGGEVPQETQYF	TGCGCCAGCAGCTTGGTGGCAGGGGGCGAGGTTCCCCAAGAGACCCAGTACTTC
TRBJ1-1	.	TRBV19	.	15	CASYTAGRVNTEAFF	TGTGCCAGTTACACAGCGGGGAGAGTGAACACTGAAGCTTTCTTT
TRBJ1-1	.	TRBV12-3/TRBV12-4	.	11	CASSTTTEAFF	TGTGCCAGCAGCACAACCACTGAAGCTTTCTTT
TRBJ1-2	.	TRBV3-1/TRBV3-2	.	12	CASSHPGYGYTF	TGTGCCAGCAGCCACCCCGGCTATGGCTACACCTTC
TRBJ2-5	.	TRBV5-1	.	15	CASSPIGRFQETQYF	TGCGCCAGCAGCCCGATAGGGAGGTTCCAAGAGACCCAGTACTTC
TRBJ1-1	.	TRBV29-1	.	13	CSVEGSIGTEAFF	TGCAGCGTTGAAGGTAGTATCGGCACTGAAGCTTTCTTT
TRBJ1-5	.	TRBV7-3	.	16	CARQHPTTGSAQPQHF	TGTGCCAGACAACACCCCACAACAGGGTCCGCCCAGCCCCAGCATTTT
TRBJ2-5	TRBD2	TRBV27	.	15	CASSRRGLAEETQYF	TGTGCCAGCAGTCGACGGGGACTAGCCGAAGAGACCCAGTACTTC
TRBJ2-7	TRBD2	TRBV7-2	.	13	CASSSPGRSEQYF	TGTGCCAGCAGCTCCCCCGGGAGGTCCGAGCAGTACTTC
TRBJ1-1	TRBD1	TRBV6-2/TRBV6-3	.	16	CASSYGQGDMKTEAFF	TGTGCCAGCAGTTACGGGCAGGGGGATATGAAAACTGAAGCTTTCTTT
TRBJ2-7	.	TRBV28	.	13	CACRKAGLYEQYF	TGTGCCTGCCGTAAGGCAGGGCTCTACGAGCAGTACTTC
TRBJ1-6	.	TRBV6-4	.	15	CASSESSSYNSPLHF	TGTGCCAGCAGTGAGAGTAGCTCCTATAATTCACCCCTCCACTTT
TRBJ1-6	.	TRBV19	.	14	CASTLLRGGSPLHF	TGTGCCAGTACCCTCTTACGGGGGGGTTCACCCCTCCACTTT
TRBJ1-2	.	TRBV29-1	.	11	CSVLSSNGYTF	TGCAGCGTTTTGAGTTCTAATGGCTACACCTTC
TRBJ2-1	.	TRBV7-3	.	13	CASSFGAGNEQFF	TGTGCCAGCAGCTTTGGAGCCGGCAATGAGCAGTTCTTC
TRBJ1-5	.	TRBV18	.	15	CASSPGPKESQPQHF	TGTGCCAGCTCACCTGGGCCCAAGGAATCACAGCCCCAGCATTTT
TRBJ1-1	.	TRBV6-5	.	13	CASSSLSNTEAFF	TGTGCCAGCAGTTCACTGTCGAACACTGAAGCTTTCTTT
TRBJ2-6	TRBD1	TRBV5-5	.	17	CASSPGTGVSGANVLTF	TGTGCCAGCAGCCCCGGGACAGGGGTCTCTGGGGCCAACGTCCTGACTTTC
TRBJ2-2	.	TRBV7-9	.	16	CASSWRGMNNGGELFF	TGTGCCAGCAGCTGGAGAGGGATGAACAACGGCGGGGAGCTGTTTTTT
TRBJ1-2	.	TRBV4-2	.	16	CASSQELQWAAGGYTF	TGTGCCAGCAGCCAAGAGCTCCAATGGGCTGCTGGAGGCTACACCTTC
TRBJ2-2	.	TRBV5-1	.	13	CASWLELTGELFF	TGCGCCAGCTGGCTAGAGCTCACCGGGGAGCTGTTTTTT
TRBJ2-1	.	TRBV19	.	15	CASSIHRASYNEQFF	TGTGCCAGTAGTATCCACAGGGCGTCCTACAATGAGCAGTTCTTC